This T cell receptor beta chain was obtained from a study of chemoradiotherapy in HPV16-positive cancers (dated by TCRdb to 2021 to 2024). Concerning the study at large: Candidate HPV-specific T-cell clones and common TCR motifs were defined by functional T-cell assays performed on cells from two HPV16-positive patients. The candidate HPV-specific TCRs and motifs were subsequently tracked in TCR repertoires obtained from 70 to 95 patients with HPV-related cancers. The study asked whether T-cell immunity against the HPV oncoproteins E6 and E7 changes during chemoradiotherapy and whether it affects survival.

Turning to this clone: No antigen is known for it. The record has no base qualities; no much larger clone is one base away.

Trimmed from V: 9 bases; trimmed from J: 0 bases; junction bases lacking a gene match: 6. Based on the germline V gene, the CDR1 and CDR2 sequences are SGHRS and YFSETQ. The CDR3 runs 15 residues from the cysteine to the phenylalanine. Solely the CDR3 DNA is kept, with 45 bases framed from the first base. What the study reported, not specific to this receptor: Only a couple of HPV16-positive patients were used to derive the functional definition of HPV-specific T cells, and the survival association was reported for HPV16-positive patients. Expansion of candidate HPV-specific clones and E7-related TCR motifs was observed in the tumor microenvironment during treatment, whereas no such expansion was observed for non-HPV-specific T cells. In HPV16-positive patients, expansion of HPV-responsive T cells during chemoradiotherapy was found to be associated with improved recurrence-free survival.

Preparation of the library involved the immunoSEQ multiplex PCR assay. Entries here come from immuneACCESS through TCRdb and include only in-frame sequences with V and J called. Some clones fail to appear in such tables; in the studies checked, an unresolved V gene covers under half of the shortfall, and the cause of the remainder is unknown. This sample has around 8,800 clones in its table, and 70% to 90% of those were observed once. Under 4% of the sample lies in the top ten. Repertoires were sampled repeatedly over the course of chemoradiotherapy so that clonal expansion in the tumor microenvironment could be followed.

The sequence links TRBV5-1 to TRBJ2-1; 10 bases in the junction line up with TRBD2. Material: tumor tissue, obtained from a patient who underwent chemoradiotherapy. The clonotype comes from a human donor with HPV-associated anogenital cancer. CDR3 protein: CATSGLASSYNEQFF. The base sequence is TGCGCCACTTCGGGACTAGCGTCCTCCTACAATGAGCAGTTCTTC.